This T cell receptor beta chain was identified during a study of cytomegalovirus exposure and HLA in healthy donors. In the case of this clone: The antigen is unknown.

Per the germline V gene, CDR1 is MNHNS and CDR2 is SASEGT. The CDR3 is 13 amino acids. Findings and limits, study-wide: Indistinguishable V segments, including TRBV6-2 and TRBV6-3, were excluded. The study labeled 180 or so TCR beta chains cytomegalovirus-associated.

PCR used 60 Vbeta primers and 13 Jbeta primers. Measured with immunoSEQ multiplex PCR; TCRdb has only the in-frame clones, and not every one. Of roughly 150,000 clones in the sample, 77% were seen once. The sequencing input was PBMCs. The receptor's source is a male donor in good health and CMV-seronegative. V gene TRBV6-1 combines with J gene TRBJ2-5; D may be TRBD1 (6 bases). The J call is uncertain, as TRBJ2-7 better fits the DNA end. The CDR3, as DNA: TGTGCCAGCAGTGCGGCCAGGGGCTCCGAGCAGTACTTC. Translating it yields CASSAARGSEQYF.